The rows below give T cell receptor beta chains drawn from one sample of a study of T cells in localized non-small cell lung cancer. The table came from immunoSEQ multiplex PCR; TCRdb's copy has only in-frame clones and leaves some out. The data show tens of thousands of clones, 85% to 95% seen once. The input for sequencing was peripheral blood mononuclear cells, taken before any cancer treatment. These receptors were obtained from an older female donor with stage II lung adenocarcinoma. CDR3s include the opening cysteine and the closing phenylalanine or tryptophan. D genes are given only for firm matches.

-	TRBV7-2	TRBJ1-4	TGTGCCAGCAGCCTACAGAAGTCAACTAATGAAAAACTGTTTTTT	CASSLQKSTNEKLFF
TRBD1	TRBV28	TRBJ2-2	TGTGCCAGCAAGATGGCCGGGACAGGGAACACCGGGGAGCTGTTTTTT	CASKMAGTGNTGELFF
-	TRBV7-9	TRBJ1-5	TGTGCCAGCAGCTTAGGCAGGGATGGCAATCAGCCCCAGCATTTT	CASSLGRDGNQPQHF
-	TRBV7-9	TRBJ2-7	TGTGCCAGCAGCTTATCGGGAGTCAACTACGAGCAGTACTTC	CASSLSGVNYEQYF
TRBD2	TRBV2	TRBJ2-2	TGTGCCAGCAGGAGGACTAGCGGGAGTGGCACCGGGGAGCTGTTTTTT	CASRRTSGSGTGELFF
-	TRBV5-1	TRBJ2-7	TGCGCCAGCAGCTTTCAAGCCTCCACATCTTCTCCTAGGGAGCAGTACTTC	CASSFQASTSSPREQYF
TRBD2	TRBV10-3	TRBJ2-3	TGTGCCACGCGGGGCAGCGGGGAGAGCACAGATACGCAGTATTTT	CATRGSGESTDTQYF
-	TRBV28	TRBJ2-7	TGTGCCAGCAGTTCCCATCGGACAGTATACGAGCAGTACTTC	CASSSHRTVYEQYF
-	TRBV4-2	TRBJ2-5	TGTGCCAGCAGCCAAAGAGCTAATACAGGGAAGGAGACCCAGTACTTC	CASSQRANTGKETQYF
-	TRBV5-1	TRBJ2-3	TGCGCCAGCAGCTTGATGGGGAGCACAGATACGCAGTATTTT	CASSLMGSTDTQYF
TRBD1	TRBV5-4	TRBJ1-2	TGTGCCAGCAGCTTGGTTGGTGGACAGGGGGGATATGGCTACACCTTC	CASSLVGGQGGYGYTF
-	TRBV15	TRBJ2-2	TGTGCCACCAGCAGAGATCGGGAGCAGGGGGCCGGGGAGCTGTTTTTT	CATSRDREQGAGELFF
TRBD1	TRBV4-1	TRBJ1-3	TGCGCCAGCAGCCAAGGCCCGGACAGGGGAGCTGGAAACACCATATATTTT	CASSQGPDRGAGNTIYF
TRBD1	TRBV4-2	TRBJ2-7	TGTGCCAGCACCCCGGGACAGAGCTCCTACGAGCAGTACTTC	CASTPGQSSYEQYF
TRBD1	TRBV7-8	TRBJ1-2	TGTGCCAGCAGCCCACGACAGGGAACTAACTATGGCTACACCTTC	CASSPRQGTNYGYTF